This passage covers 30 T cell receptor beta chains from one sample sequenced in a study of CD8 T cells in ankylosing spondylitis. Their recognized antigens are unknown. Study findings and constraints: Ankylosing spondylitis blood appeared to be characterized by a TCR beta motif of eight highly homologous variants.

TCRdb processed the 5' RACE reads anew with MiXCR; each CDR3 protein has one entry. The sample carries 400,000 to 450,000 distinct CDR3 sequences, about 15% recorded once. The sample taken for sequencing was blood, either unsorted or a sorted T cell fraction (not recorded which). These TCRs come from a male donor with ankylosing spondylitis.

The chain employs TRBV18 and TRBJ2-3; 10 bases line up with TRBD1. The germline V gene has CDR1 KGHSH and CDR2 LQKENI. The CDR3 is made up of 19 amino acids. J lost 0 bases, V lost 4 bases, and 13 bases had no gene match. The CDR3 sequence is CASSHQGDRGLSSTDTQYF. In nucleotides, the CDR3 is TGTGCCAGCTCACACCAAGGGGACAGGGGACTCTCTAGCACAGATACGCAGTATTTT. Full variable domain (missing parts from reference TRBV18 and TRBJ2-3): NAGVMQNPRHLVRRRGQEARLRCSPMKGHSHVYWYRQLPEEGLKFMVYLQKENIIDESGMPKERFSAEFPKEGPSILRIQQVVRGDSAAYFCASSHQGDRGLSSTDTQYFGPGTRLTVL.

This clonotype showed up just a few times. The chain joins TRBV20-1 to TRBJ2-3; no reliable D call. The CDR3 is made up of 12 amino acids. CDR1 and CDR2 from the germline V gene are DFQATT and SNEGSKA (reference sequence). Trimming pared 7 bases from V and 0 bases from J, leaving 8 bases between. The CDR3 is CSVGQSTDTQYF. The CDR3 region has the DNA TGCAGTGTAGGGCAGAGCACAGATACGCAGTATTTT.

About this clonotype itself: In this CDR3 the conserved last residue, phenylalanine or tryptophan, is missing, so a read error is likely. The chain couples TRBV2 to TRBJ1-6; TRBD1 aligns across 7 bases. Germline-derived CDR1 and CDR2 are SNHLY and FYNNEI. The V segment lost 1 base and the J segment 6 bases; nucleotides outside the gene matches: 12. The CDR3 is 18 residues long. The CDR3 DNA is TGTGCCAGCAGTGAAGGACCCCCGGGCAGGGGGTTTAATTCACCCCTCCACCTT. Its translation: CASSEGPPGRGFNSPLHL.

The gene calls are TRBV20-1 and TRBJ1-4; TRBD1 matches at 10 bases. There are 15 residues in the CDR3. Germline CDR1 DFQATT, CDR2 SNEGSKA (reference sequence). Germline trimming cut 5 bases from V and 2 bases from J; bases unmatched to any gene: 5. CDR3 amino acids: CSASGTGVTNEKLFF. The CDR3 DNA is TGCAGTGCTTCCGGGACAGGGGTTACTAATGAAAAACTGTTTTTT.

This clonotype was seen ten or more times. The rearrangement uses TRBV27 and TRBJ1-2; TRBD1 agrees at 8 bases. Germline trimming cut 2 bases from V and 2 bases from J; bases unmatched to any gene: 4. Germline CDR1 is MNHEY and CDR2 is SMNVEV (reference sequence). CDR3 length equals 15 residues. CDR3: CASSLKGDRNYGYTF. The CDR3 DNA sequence: TGTGCCAGCAGTTTAAAGGGGGACAGGAACTATGGCTACACCTTC.

V is TRBV30 and J is TRBJ2-1; 8 nucleotides line up with TRBD2. The CDR3 is 11 residues long. V shed 7 bases and J 15 bases; nucleotides not matched to a gene: 11. From germline, CDR1 is GTSNPN and CDR2 SVGIG (reference sequence). The CDR3 loop is CAYSPGTRPFF. The CDR3, as DNA: TGTGCCTACAGCCCCGGGACTAGACCGTTCTTC.

V gene TRBV19 combines with J gene TRBJ2-3, with 7 bases aligning to TRBD2. The V and J ends lost 5 bases and 0 bases, in that order; junction bases with no gene match: 5. CDR1 is LNHDA and CDR2 is SQIVND in the germline V gene (reference sequence). The CDR3 loop spans 15 amino acids. CDR3 residues: CASSDGTISTDTQYF. The CDR3 nucleotides read TGTGCCAGTAGTGACGGGACTATAAGCACAGATACGCAGTATTTT.

In its sample, this clonotype was seen a few times. The rearrangement uses TRBV6-2 or TRBV6-3 and TRBJ2-2; 13 bases line up with TRBD2. Germline V gene sequence: CDR1 MNHEY, CDR2 SVGEGT. J lost 5 bases, V lost 10 bases, and 7 bases had no gene match. This CDR3 has 15 amino acids. CDR3 DNA: TGTGCCACCGAATCGACTAGCGGGAGGACCGGGGAGCTGTTTTTT. Its translation is CATESTSGRTGELFF.

This clonotype was found a few times. V gene TRBV11-2 combines with J gene TRBJ2-3; either TRBD1 or TRBD2 may fit D (5 bases each). V shed 1 base and J shed 4 bases, with 27 bases lying between them. From germline, CDR1 is SGHAT and CDR2 FQNNGV. This CDR3 spans 20 amino acids. The CDR3 is CASSLVQLGAGGQDSDTQYF. As DNA, the CDR3 is TGTGCCAGCAGCTTAGTACAACTAGGGGCTGGCGGCCAAGACTCAGATACGCAGTATTTT.

This clonotype was counted between two and nine times. The V and J genes are TRBV20-1 and TRBJ1-2, with a possible D match to TRBD1 (5 bases). Germline V gives CDR1 DFQATT, CDR2 SNEGSKA (reference sequence). The V end was cut by 5 bases, the J end by 0 bases, with 16 bases between. CDR3 size: 15 residues. CDR3 sequence reads: CSAARIRGANYGYTF. DNA for the CDR3: TGCAGTGCTGCCCGCATCCGGGGGGCTAACTATGGCTACACCTTC.

J is TRBJ1-6 and V is TRBV5-6; D gene unclear. The CDR3 length is 13 residues. Trimming stripped 2 bases from V and 8 bases from J, with 8 bases between. Germline V lookup: CDR1 SGHDT, CDR2 YYEEEE. This chain's CDR3 is CASSFDFDSPLHF. CDR3 bases: TGTGCCAGCAGCTTTGATTTCGATTCACCCCTCCACTTT.

The rearrangement joins TRBV12-3 or TRBV12-4 to TRBJ2-7; D is unclear. CDR3 length: 13 residues. V lost 6 bases, J lost 0 bases, and 9 bases lay in between. The CDR3 protein is CASRMPSSYEQYF. CDR3 nucleotides: TGTGCCAGCAGGATGCCTAGCTCCTACGAGCAGTACTTC.

This clonotype was seen a few times. Because it lacks the conserved phenylalanine or tryptophan at the end, this CDR3 is likely a read error. Because the CDR3's place on the DNA is in doubt, the DNA is left out and the CDR3 is given as listed by TCRdb. The chain links TRBV3-1 to TRBJ2-1; the table's D call of TRBD1 was not tested on the DNA. With termini counted, the CDR3 has 12 amino acids. Germline V gene data show CDR1 as LGHDT and CDR2 as YNNKEL (reference sequence). The CDR3 sequence: CASSQGGVSIIY.

The rearrangement links TRBV6-5 to TRBJ1-4, with D unresolved. The length of the CDR3 is 17 residues. Trimming took 0 bases from V and 8 from J, leaving 19 bases between them. Per germline, CDR1 MNHEY and CDR2 SVGAGI. Here the CDR3 reads CASSYSRVSRTDEKLFF. Here the CDR3 DNA reads TGTGCCAGCAGTTACTCGAGGGTCAGCAGGACCGACGAAAAACTGTTTTTT.

The CDR3 protein is CASSSRSGLNYGYTF. Written as DNA, the CDR3 is TGTGCCAGCAGCTCCCGAAGTGGGTTAAACTATGGCTACACCTTC. The rearrangement links TRBV11-2 to TRBJ1-2; D gene ambiguous. The ends were cut back, 4 bases at V and 2 bases at J, with 14 bases in the middle. This CDR3 has 15 residues. From germline, CDR1 is SGHAT and CDR2 FQNNGV.

V and J are TRBV20-1 and TRBJ2-3, with 7 bases fitting TRBD2. The V gene end was trimmed by 5 bases and the J gene end by 6 bases; junction bases not matched to a gene: 17. The V gene's germline CDR1 is DFQATT and CDR2 SNEGSKA (reference sequence). The CDR3 totals 16 residues. DNA of the CDR3: TGCAGTGCTCACCCCCTGGCTAGCGGCAAGGGGGATACGCAGTATTTT. It yields the protein CSAHPLASGKGDTQYF.

V is TRBV18 and J is TRBJ2-2; D is undetermined. The CDR3 is made up of 12 amino acids. Trimming left V 3 bases short and J 10 bases short, with 9 bases between. Germline CDR1 reads KGHSH; CDR2 reads LQKENI. Here the CDR3 reads CASSPGSPELFF. In nucleotides, the CDR3 is TGTGCCAGCTCACCGGGCAGCCCGGAGCTGTTTTTT.

This clonotype was picked up many times. The junction departs from germline at one end; a sequencing error may be responsible. DNA of the CDR3: TGCGCCAGCAGCTTGGTAGCAGAGACCCAGTACTTC. It specifies CASSLVAETQYF. The rearrangement links TRBV7-9 to TRBJ2-5; D not resolved. From germline, CDR1 is SEHNR and CDR2 FQNEAQ (reference sequence). The CDR3 is 12 residues long.

The V and J genes are TRBV5-1 and TRBJ1-1; D is unclear. V was trimmed by 4 bases and J by 1 base, leaving 8 bases between them. The CDR3 is 13 residues long. CDR1 and CDR2 from the germline V gene are SGHRS and YFSETQ. The CDR3 bases are TGCGCCAGCAGCCGAGAGGGGAACACTGAAGCTTTCTTT. The encoded protein is CASSREGNTEAFF. Together with reference TRBV5-1 and TRBJ1-1, the CDR3 gives the full variable domain: KAGVTQTPRYLIKTRGQQVTLSCSPISGHRSVSWYQQTPGQGLQFLFEYFSETQRNKGNFPGRFSGRQFSNSRSEMNVSTLELGDSALYLCASSREGNTEAFFGQGTRLTVV.

This clonotype was found a few times. V gene TRBV3-1 combines with J gene TRBJ2-7; D remains ambiguous. The germline V gene encodes CDR1 LGHDT and CDR2 YNNKEL (reference sequence). The CDR3 has 14 amino acids. Between the trimmed V and J ends, which lost 1 base and 0 bases, there was a span of 7 bases. The DNA for the CDR3 is TGTGCCAGCAGCCAAGGGTGGGACTCCTACGAGCAGTACTTC. Translated: CASSQGWDSYEQYF.

The J gene is TRBJ2-3, the V gene TRBV12-3 or TRBV12-4; D uncertain. This CDR3 is built from 14 residues. V lost 2 bases to trimming and J lost 0 bases, with 6 bases between them. CDR3 loop: CASSLSHSTDTQYF. DNA for the CDR3: TGTGCCAGCAGTTTAAGTCATAGCACAGATACGCAGTATTTT.

V and J are TRBV4-2 and TRBJ2-1; 9 bases map to TRBD2. The CDR3 loop spans 15 amino acids. Germline V lookup: CDR1 LGHNA, CDR2 YNFKEQ. Trimming took 0 bases from V and 10 from J; bases not matched to a gene: 7. The CDR3 sequence is CASSQEGTSRREQFF. The CDR3 DNA is TGTGCCAGCAGCCAAGAGGGGACTAGCCGACGAGAGCAGTTCTTC.

The rearrangement uses TRBV7-9 and TRBJ2-1, with 9 nucleotides matching TRBD2. Per the germline V gene, CDR1 is SEHNR and CDR2 is FQNEAQ (reference sequence). The length of the CDR3 is 16 residues. Germline trimming cut 6 bases from V and 8 bases from J; bases unmatched to any gene: 14. The CDR3 loop is CASSSPGLALTHEQFF. The CDR3 DNA reads as TGTGCCAGCAGTTCCCCGGGACTAGCTCTTACGCATGAGCAGTTCTTC.

V and J are TRBV7-2 and TRBJ1-1; perhaps TRBD1 as D (6 bases). This CDR3 has 14 amino acids. Germline CDR1 SGHTA, CDR2 FQGNSA. V lost 1 base and J lost 3, with 9 bases in between. The CDR3 is CASSLDRVYTEAFF. As DNA, the CDR3 is TGTGCCAGCAGCTTAGACAGGGTGTACACTGAAGCTTTCTTT.

This clonotype was found a few times. This sequence joins TRBV6-1 and TRBJ2-1, with 8 bases fitting TRBD1. Germline V gives CDR1 MNHNS, CDR2 SASEGT. The CDR3 extends over 16 amino acids. J gave up 1 base and V 7 bases, and 9 bases lay outside the gene matches. The CDR3 region is CASIYQGQASYNEQFF. In DNA, the CDR3 is TGTGCCAGCATATATCAGGGACAGGCGTCCTACAATGAGCAGTTCTTC.

The rearrangement links TRBV3-1 to TRBJ1-2; D is unresolved. The ends were cut back, 4 bases at V and 9 bases at J, with 15 bases in the middle. Germline V lookup: CDR1 LGHDT, CDR2 YNNKEL (reference sequence). This CDR3 comprises 13 residues. The CDR3 region has the DNA TGTGCCAGCAGCCCGGGAGGCGGGATTAGCTACACCTTC. It encodes CASSPGGGISYTF. Variable domain in full (rest from reference TRBV3-1 and TRBJ1-2): DTAVSQTPKYLVTQMGNDKSIKCEQNLGHDTMYWYKQDSKKFLKIMFSYNNKELIINETVPNRFSPKSPDKAHLNLHINSLELGDSAVYFCASSPGGGISYTFGSGTRLTVV.

This clonotype was seen a few times. The chain uses TRBV28 and TRBJ1-2; 12 bases fit TRBD1. Germline V gene lookup returns CDR1 MDHEN and CDR2 SYDVKM. V shed 6 bases, J shed 10 bases, and the junction held 12 bases outside the gene matches. The CDR3 covers 15 residues. The CDR3 DNA reads as TGTGCCAGCAGCTCATCCGGGACAGGGGGCAGCGCCTACACCTTC. Residues: CASSSSGTGGSAYTF.

This clonotype was observed a few times. The chain is built from TRBV11-2 and TRBJ2-1; tentative D call: TRBD2 (5 bases). Germline V CDR1 and CDR2: SGHAT, FQNNGV. CDR3 length equals 19 residues. V was shortened by 8 bases and J by 7 bases, with 33 bases between the two germline ends. In DNA form, the CDR3 reads TGTGCCAGCCGAGGAGATCCTGACCCTAAGGCGGGCGTTTGGAATGAGCAGTTCTTC. Amino acid sequence: CASRGDPDPKAGVWNEQFF. Full variable domain (rest looked up from reference TRBV11-2 and TRBJ2-1): EAGVAQSPRYKIIEKRQSVAFWCNPISGHATLYWYQQILGQGPKLLIQFQNNGVVDDSQLPKDRFSAERLKGVDSTLKIQPAKLEDSAVYLCASRGDPDPKAGVWNEQFFGPGTRLTVL.

This chain links TRBV7-2 with TRBJ1-2; TRBD1 matches at 8 bases. J lost 4 bases, V lost 3 bases, and 7 bases had no gene match. The CDR3 covers 15 residues. CDR1 and CDR2 (germline): SGHTA, FQGNSA. CDR3 sequence (DNA): TGTGCCAGCAGCTTTCGAACTACAGGGGGCTATGGCTACACCTTC. Its protein product is CASSFRTTGGYGYTF.

The CDR3 here is CASSYSRTADEQYF. The CDR3 DNA sequence: TGTGCCAGCAGTTACTCGAGGACCGCCGACGAGCAGTACTTC. This chain links TRBV6-2 or TRBV6-3 with TRBJ2-7; D is undetermined. This CDR3 has 14 amino acids. V was clipped by 0 bases and J by 5 bases, with 11 bases between them. Germline values: CDR1 MNHEY, CDR2 SVGEGT.